The rows below give T cell receptor beta chains drawn from one sample of a study of T-cell reconstitution after alpha-beta-depleted transplantation in children. One entry per CDR3 protein, called by TCRdb with MiXCR from the PCR reads. The sample includes 400,000 to 500,000 distinct CDR3 sequences, about 11% of them seen just once. The sample was PBMCs from the stem cell graft donor, taken from the stem cell graft. These receptors came from a human donor who donated a stem cell graft to a child with acute myeloid leukemia. The CDR3 runs from the conserved cysteine through the conserved F or W. D genes are given only for firm matches. The size field is filled for only some rows; it gives once, few, many or a size class.

v_gene: TRBV6-5; d_gene: -; abundance: -; j_gene: TRBJ1-5; len: 16; CDR3nt: TGTGCCAGCAGTTACTCCTCTCCCGGGGGCAATCAGCCCCAGCATTTT; CDR3aa: CASSYSSPGGNQPQHF
v_gene: TRBV5-4; d_gene: TRBD1; abundance: many; j_gene: TRBJ2-7; len: 15; CDR3nt: TGTGCCAGCAGAAATCAAGGGACAGGGGTCCACGAGCAGTACTTC; CDR3aa: CASRNQGTGVHEQYF
v_gene: TRBV10-3; d_gene: -; abundance: -; j_gene: TRBJ2-1; len: 13; CDR3nt: TGTGCCATCAATGAAAAAGAAAGCAATGAGCAGTTCTTC; CDR3aa: CAINEKESNEQFF
v_gene: TRBV4-3; d_gene: TRBD2; abundance: many; j_gene: TRBJ2-3; len: 16; CDR3nt: TGCGCCAGCAGCCGACATCCTAGCGGGAGGGGAGATACGCAGTATTTT; CDR3aa: CASSRHPSGRGDTQYF
v_gene: TRBV20-1; d_gene: -; abundance: -; j_gene: TRBJ1-4; len: 13; CDR3nt: TGCAGTGCTCTCGACAGTCTAAATGAAAAACTGTTTTTT; CDR3aa: CSALDSLNEKLFF
v_gene: TRBV7-2; d_gene: TRBD2; abundance: few; j_gene: TRBJ2-5; len: 15; CDR3nt: TGTGCCAGCAGCTTTGGCGGGAGCCCGTCCGGGACCCAGTACTTC; CDR3aa: CASSFGGSPSGTQYF
v_gene: TRBV7-2; d_gene: -; abundance: few; j_gene: TRBJ1-5; len: 13; CDR3nt: TGTGCCAGCAGCTTTGCAAATAATCAGCCCCAGCATTTT; CDR3aa: CASSFANNQPQHF
v_gene: TRBV20-1; d_gene: TRBD2; abundance: -; j_gene: TRBJ2-3; len: 15; CDR3nt: TGCAGTGCTGGGGGACTAGCGGGGACACACGATACGCAGTATTTT; CDR3aa: CSAGGLAGTHDTQYF
v_gene: TRBV9; d_gene: TRBD1; abundance: -; j_gene: TRBJ2-1; len: 16; CDR3nt: TGTGCCAGCAGCCCCCCCGGGACAGGGGGCTACAATGAGCAGTTCTTC; CDR3aa: CASSPPGTGGYNEQFF
v_gene: TRBV5-1; d_gene: TRBD1; abundance: -; j_gene: TRBJ2-5; len: 16; CDR3nt: TGCGCCAGCAGCTTGGGAAGGACAGGGGCCCAAGAGACCCAGTACTTC; CDR3aa: CASSLGRTGAQETQYF
v_gene: TRBV20-1; d_gene: TRBD1; abundance: -; j_gene: TRBJ1-2; len: 13; CDR3nt: TGCAGTGCTAGACCCGACAGGGGCTATGGCTACACCTTC; CDR3aa: CSARPDRGYGYTF
v_gene: TRBV6-5; d_gene: -; abundance: -; j_gene: TRBJ2-7; len: 15; CDR3nt: TGTGCCAGCAGTTACTCCCGGACAGCTTCCTACGAGCAGTACTTC; CDR3aa: CASSYSRTASYEQYF
v_gene: TRBV6-5; d_gene: -; abundance: -; j_gene: TRBJ2-5; len: 14; CDR3nt: TGTGCCAGCAGTTACCCTACAGGGCAAGAGACCCAGTACTTC; CDR3aa: CASSYPTGQETQYF
v_gene: TRBV20-1; d_gene: -; abundance: few; j_gene: TRBJ1-1; len: 14; CDR3nt: TGCAGTGCTAGAGTGGGGGGCGTCGTCACTGAAGCTTTCTTT; CDR3aa: CSARVGGVVTEAFF
v_gene: TRBV5-1; d_gene: -; abundance: many; j_gene: TRBJ2-2; len: 12; CDR3nt: TGCGCCAGCAGCTTGAGCGCCGGGGAGCTGTTTTTT; CDR3aa: CASSLSAGELFF
v_gene: TRBV5-1; d_gene: -; abundance: few; j_gene: TRBJ2-7; len: 14; CDR3nt: TGCGCCAGCAGCTTGGACAGGAACTCCTACGAGCAGTACTTC; CDR3aa: CASSLDRNSYEQYF
v_gene: TRBV6-5; d_gene: TRBD1; abundance: many; j_gene: TRBJ2-3; len: 16; CDR3nt: TGTGCCAGCAGTAACGGACAGGGTATGGGCACAGATACGCAGTATTTT; CDR3aa: CASSNGQGMGTDTQYF
v_gene: TRBV5-6; d_gene: -; abundance: few; j_gene: TRBJ2-7; len: 12; CDR3nt: TGTGCCAGCAGTTTTAAGGGTACGAAGCAGTACTTC; CDR3aa: CASSFKGTKQYF
v_gene: TRBV7-2; d_gene: TRBD1; abundance: many; j_gene: TRBJ1-5; len: 14; CDR3nt: TGTGCCAGCAGCTCGCAGGGGGGCAATCAGCCCCAGCATTTT; CDR3aa: CASSSQGGNQPQHF
v_gene: TRBV12-3/TRBV12-4; d_gene: -; abundance: few; j_gene: TRBJ1-3; len: 13; CDR3nt: TGTGCCAGCAGTTTTTCCACAGGGAACACCATATATTTT; CDR3aa: CASSFSTGNTIYF
v_gene: TRBV5-5; d_gene: -; abundance: few; j_gene: TRBJ2-3; len: 14; CDR3nt: TGTGCCAGCAGCCTAGACCCGAGAGCAGATACGCAGTATTTT; CDR3aa: CASSLDPRADTQYF
v_gene: TRBV12-3/TRBV12-4; d_gene: -; abundance: few; j_gene: TRBJ2-2; len: 15; CDR3nt: TGTGCCAGCAGGCAGGGCGCAGGGTACACCGGGGAGCTGTTTTTT; CDR3aa: CASRQGAGYTGELFF
v_gene: TRBV6-1; d_gene: -; abundance: -; j_gene: TRBJ1-1; len: 13; CDR3nt: TGTGCCAGCAGTGCCGGGGCGAACACTGAAGCTTTCTTT; CDR3aa: CASSAGANTEAFF
v_gene: TRBV5-5; d_gene: -; abundance: -; j_gene: TRBJ2-6; len: 16; CDR3nt: TGTGCCAGCACCCGGGACCGAGGCTCTGGGGCCAACGTCCTGACTTTC; CDR3aa: CASTRDRGSGANVLTF
v_gene: TRBV25-1; d_gene: -; abundance: -; j_gene: TRBJ2-7; len: 17; CDR3nt: TGTGCCAGCAGTGAAGCTCCCCGGCGGGGGCTGGTCCACGAGCAGTACTTC; CDR3aa: CASSEAPRRGLVHEQYF
v_gene: TRBV29-1; d_gene: -; abundance: few; j_gene: TRBJ2-1; len: 16; CDR3nt: TGCAGCGTTGAAGATCCACAGGTTCGCTCCTACAATGAGCAGTTCTTC; CDR3aa: CSVEDPQVRSYNEQFF
v_gene: TRBV4-1; d_gene: -; abundance: many; j_gene: TRBJ1-4; len: 15; CDR3nt: TGCGCCAGCAGCCAAGATATGGCAACTAATGAAAAACTGTTTTTT; CDR3aa: CASSQDMATNEKLFF
v_gene: TRBV15; d_gene: -; abundance: few; j_gene: TRBJ1-4; len: 16; CDR3nt: TGTGCCACCAGCAGAGATCAGGCGAGGGGGAATGAAAAACTGTTTTTT; CDR3aa: CATSRDQARGNEKLFF
v_gene: TRBV18; d_gene: -; abundance: -; j_gene: TRBJ2-2; len: 14; CDR3nt: TGTGCCAGCTCACCTACAGAGAACACCGGGGAGCTGTTTTTT; CDR3aa: CASSPTENTGELFF
v_gene: TRBV20-1; d_gene: -; abundance: -; j_gene: TRBJ2-1; len: 15; CDR3nt: TGCAGTGCTAGGGGCCGACAGCTTTCCTACAATGAGCAGTTCTTC; CDR3aa: CSARGRQLSYNEQFF
v_gene: TRBV29-1; d_gene: -; abundance: -; j_gene: TRBJ2-5; len: 14; CDR3nt: TGCAGCGTTGAAGATCATAGCGGCCAAGAGACCCAGTACTTC; CDR3aa: CSVEDHSGQETQYF
v_gene: TRBV2; d_gene: -; abundance: few; j_gene: TRBJ2-5; len: 15; CDR3nt: TGTGCCAGCAGTGACAGGGGGGTTAAGGAGGAGACCCAGTACTTC; CDR3aa: CASSDRGVKEETQYF